This T cell receptor beta chain was captured in a study of OX40 agonist ivuxolimab in advanced cancers. Clones were sequenced by immunoSEQ multiplex PCR, and TCRdb holds only the in-frame ones, with some missing. The sample lists 45,000 to 65,000 clones, approximately 80% occurring once. The ends were cut back, 6 bases at V and 4 bases at J, with 11 bases in the middle. CDR1 and CDR2 (germline): SGHTA, FQGNSA. The length of the CDR3 is 13 residues. This clonotype was obtained from an adult with an advanced solid tumor such as melanoma, head and neck, liver or kidney cancer. V gene TRBV7-2 combines with J gene TRBJ2-3; D uncertain. The source was CD4+ or CD8+ T cells sorted from blood, collected in a trial of the OX40 agonist ivuxolimab. CDR3 DNA sequence: TGTGCCAGCAGTGACGGGCTCGCAGATACGCAGTATTTT. The encoded protein is CASSDGLADTQYF.